This TCR beta chain was identified during a study of identical twins. Study conclusions and caveats: For out-of-frame beta sequences, excess twin sharing was weaker.

The CDR3 sequence is 15 residues long. V lost 2 bases and J lost 1; bases outside the gene matches: 4. In germline, CDR1 is MDHEN, CDR2 SYDVKM. As for this clonotype: Its antigen remains unknown.

A universal primer site was created by template switching, with the cDNA bearing unique molecular identifiers. TCRdb fed the 5' RACE reads into MiXCR, producing one record per CDR3 protein. The data hold approximately 350,000 distinct CDR3 sequences, with approximately 13% observed a single time. This sample was shared with a second study, whose subject was yellow fever vaccine responses in identical twins.

The rearrangement uses TRBV28 and TRBJ1-1; 7 positions agree with TRBD1. Material: CD8+ T cells sorted from blood. This clonotype was sampled from a woman in her late teens or twenties in good health. The CDR3: CASSLPGQANTEAFF. CDR3 DNA sequence: TGTGCCAGCAGTTTACCCGGACAGGCGAACACTGAAGCTTTCTTT. Based on the CDR3 plus reference TRBV28 and TRBJ1-1, the full variable domain is DVKVTQSSRYLVKRTGEKVFLECVQDMDHENMFWYRQDPGLGLRLIYFSYDVKMKEKGDIPEGYSVSREKKERFSLILESASTNQTSMYLCASSLPGQANTEAFFGQGTRLTVV.